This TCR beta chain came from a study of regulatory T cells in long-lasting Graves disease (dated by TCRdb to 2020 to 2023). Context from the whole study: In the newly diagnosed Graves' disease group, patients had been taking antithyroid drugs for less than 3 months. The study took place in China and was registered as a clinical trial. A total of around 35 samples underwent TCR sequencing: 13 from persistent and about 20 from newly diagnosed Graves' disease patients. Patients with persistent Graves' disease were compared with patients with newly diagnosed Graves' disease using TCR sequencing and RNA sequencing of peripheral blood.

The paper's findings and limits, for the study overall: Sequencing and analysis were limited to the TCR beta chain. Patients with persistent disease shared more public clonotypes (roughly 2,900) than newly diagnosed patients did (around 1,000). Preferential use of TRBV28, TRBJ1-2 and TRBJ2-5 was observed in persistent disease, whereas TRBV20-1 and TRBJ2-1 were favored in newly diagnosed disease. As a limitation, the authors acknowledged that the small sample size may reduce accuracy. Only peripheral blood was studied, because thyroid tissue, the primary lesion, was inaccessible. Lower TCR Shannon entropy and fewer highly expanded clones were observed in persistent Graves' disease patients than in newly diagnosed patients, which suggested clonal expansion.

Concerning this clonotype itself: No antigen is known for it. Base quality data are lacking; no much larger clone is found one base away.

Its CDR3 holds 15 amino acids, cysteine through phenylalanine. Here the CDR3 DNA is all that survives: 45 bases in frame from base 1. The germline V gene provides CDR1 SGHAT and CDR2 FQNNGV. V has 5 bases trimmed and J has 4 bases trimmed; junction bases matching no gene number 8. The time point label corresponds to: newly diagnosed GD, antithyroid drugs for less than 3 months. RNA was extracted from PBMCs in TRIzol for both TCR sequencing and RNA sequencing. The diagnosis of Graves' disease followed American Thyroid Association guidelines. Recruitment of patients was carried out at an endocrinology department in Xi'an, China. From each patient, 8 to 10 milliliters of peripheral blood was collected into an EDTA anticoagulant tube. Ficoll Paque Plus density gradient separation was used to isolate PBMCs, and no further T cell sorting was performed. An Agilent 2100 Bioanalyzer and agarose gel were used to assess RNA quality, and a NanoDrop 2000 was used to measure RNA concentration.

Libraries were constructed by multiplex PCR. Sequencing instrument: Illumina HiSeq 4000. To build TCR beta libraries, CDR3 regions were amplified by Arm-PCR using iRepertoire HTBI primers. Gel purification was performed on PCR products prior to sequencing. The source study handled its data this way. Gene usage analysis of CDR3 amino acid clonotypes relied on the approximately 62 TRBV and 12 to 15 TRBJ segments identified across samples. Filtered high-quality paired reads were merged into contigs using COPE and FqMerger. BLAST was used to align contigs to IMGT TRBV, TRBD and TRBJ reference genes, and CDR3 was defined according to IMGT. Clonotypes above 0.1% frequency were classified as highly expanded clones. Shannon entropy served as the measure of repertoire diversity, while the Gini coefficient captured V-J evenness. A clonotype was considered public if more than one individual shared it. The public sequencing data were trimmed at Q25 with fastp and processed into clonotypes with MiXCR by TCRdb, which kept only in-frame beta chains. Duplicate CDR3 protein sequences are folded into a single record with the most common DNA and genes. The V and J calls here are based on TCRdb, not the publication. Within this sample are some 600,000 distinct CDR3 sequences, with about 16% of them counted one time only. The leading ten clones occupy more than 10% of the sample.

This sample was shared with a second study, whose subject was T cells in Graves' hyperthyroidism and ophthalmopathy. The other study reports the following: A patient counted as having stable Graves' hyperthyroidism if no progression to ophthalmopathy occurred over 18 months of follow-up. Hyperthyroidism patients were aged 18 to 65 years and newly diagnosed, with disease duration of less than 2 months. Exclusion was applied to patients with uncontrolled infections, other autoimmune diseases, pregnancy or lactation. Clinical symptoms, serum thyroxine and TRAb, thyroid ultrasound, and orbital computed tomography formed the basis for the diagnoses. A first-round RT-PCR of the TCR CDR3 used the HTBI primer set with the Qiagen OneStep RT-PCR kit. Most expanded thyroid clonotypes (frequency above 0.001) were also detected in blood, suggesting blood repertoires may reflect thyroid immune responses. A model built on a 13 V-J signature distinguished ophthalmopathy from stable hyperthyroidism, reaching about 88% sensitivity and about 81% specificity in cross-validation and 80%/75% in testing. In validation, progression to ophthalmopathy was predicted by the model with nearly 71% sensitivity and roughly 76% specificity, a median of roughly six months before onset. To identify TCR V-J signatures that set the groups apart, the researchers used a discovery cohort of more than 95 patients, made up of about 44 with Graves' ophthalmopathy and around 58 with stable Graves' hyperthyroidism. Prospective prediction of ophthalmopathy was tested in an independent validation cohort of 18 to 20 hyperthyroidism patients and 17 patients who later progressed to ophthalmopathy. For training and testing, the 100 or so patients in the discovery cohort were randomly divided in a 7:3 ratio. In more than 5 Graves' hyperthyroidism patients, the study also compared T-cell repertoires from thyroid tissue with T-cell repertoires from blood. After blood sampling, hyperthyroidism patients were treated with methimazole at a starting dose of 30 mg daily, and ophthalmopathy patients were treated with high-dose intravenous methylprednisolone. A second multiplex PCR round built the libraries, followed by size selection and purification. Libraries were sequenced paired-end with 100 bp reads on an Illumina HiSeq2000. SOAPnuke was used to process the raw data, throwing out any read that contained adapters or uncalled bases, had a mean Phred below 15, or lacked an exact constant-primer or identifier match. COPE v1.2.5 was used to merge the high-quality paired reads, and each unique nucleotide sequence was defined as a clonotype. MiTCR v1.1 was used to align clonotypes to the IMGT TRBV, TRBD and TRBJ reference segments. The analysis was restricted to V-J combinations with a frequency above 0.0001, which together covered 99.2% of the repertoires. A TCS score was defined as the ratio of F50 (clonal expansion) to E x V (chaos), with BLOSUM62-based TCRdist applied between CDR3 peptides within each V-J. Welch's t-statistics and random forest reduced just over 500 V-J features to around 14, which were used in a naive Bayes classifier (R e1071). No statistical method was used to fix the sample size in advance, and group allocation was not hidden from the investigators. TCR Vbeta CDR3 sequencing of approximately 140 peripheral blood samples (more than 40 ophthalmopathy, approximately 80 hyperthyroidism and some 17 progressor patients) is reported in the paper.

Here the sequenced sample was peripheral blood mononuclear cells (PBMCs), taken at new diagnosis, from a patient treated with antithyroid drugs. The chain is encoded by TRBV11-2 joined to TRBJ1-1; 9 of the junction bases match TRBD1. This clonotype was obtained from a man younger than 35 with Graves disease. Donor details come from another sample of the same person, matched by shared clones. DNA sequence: TGTGCCAGCAGCGAAAACAGGGGGCGCGTCACTGAAGCTTTCTTT. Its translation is CASSENRGRVTEAFF.